This record looks at one T cell receptor beta chain sequence and its context. Antigen: not known. The V and J ends lost 5 bases and 1 base, in that order; junction bases with no gene match: 16. This CDR3 has 18 amino acids. CDR1 is LNHDA, CDR2 SQIVND, per germline (reference sequence). This sample stems from a study of cytomegalovirus exposure and HLA in healthy donors. Overall study findings and caveats: Overall, under 200 TCR beta chains were annotated as cytomegalovirus-associated.

Generated by immunoSEQ multiplex PCR, the TCRdb table keeps only in-frame clones and is missing some. This table has hundreds of thousands of clones, 80% to 95% appearing once. This chain joins TRBV19 and TRBJ2-5; 7 bases line up with TRBD1. Sequences were obtained from PBMCs. The TCR sequence derives from a woman in her 30s in good health and CMV-seronegative. CDR3 amino acids: CASSSDSNRGPGQETQYF. Here the CDR3 DNA reads TGTGCCAGTAGTTCCGATTCTAACAGGGGACCGGGCCAAGAGACCCAGTACTTC.